One sample yielded the 32 T cell receptor beta chains listed below, sequenced in a study of T cell responses to AZD1222 COVID-19 vaccine. Clones were sequenced by immunoSEQ multiplex PCR, and TCRdb holds only the in-frame ones, with some missing. The table includes about 120,000 clones, around 93% detected once. The sequenced sample was peripheral blood, obtained on day 0 of AZD1222 vaccination. These receptor sequences come from an adult in good health.

The rearrangement links TRBV30 to TRBJ1-2; TRBD1 agrees at 7 bases. J was trimmed by 14 bases and V by 3 bases; bases with no gene match: 15. The CDR3 extends over 13 amino acids. Looked up from germline, CDR1 is GTSNPN and CDR2 is SVGIG (reference sequence). CDR3 bases: TGTGCCTGGAGCAGAGGGGACAGTACTTTGGGGACCTTC. Encoded protein: CAWSRGDSTLGTF.

The table lists this clone with a count of one. The rearrangement uses TRBV24-1 and TRBJ2-3, with no clear D. CDR3 length equals 15 residues. The germline V gene has CDR1 KGHDR and CDR2 SFDVKD. With 5 bases removed from V and 0 bases from J, the gap between germline ends came to 11 bases. The CDR3 nucleotides are TGTGCCACCAGTGCCTACGGAGATAGCACAGATACGCAGTATTTT. Translating it yields CATSAYGDSTDTQYF.

The chain is built from TRBV6-1 and TRBJ1-5, with D hard to call. V lost 2 bases to trimming and J lost 7 bases, with 12 bases between them. The length of the CDR3 is 14 residues. Germline loops: CDR1 MNHNS, CDR2 SASEGT. Written as DNA, the CDR3 is TGTGCCAGCAGTGAAAGTGCATCGCCCCAGCCCCAGCATTTT. Translation gives CASSESASPQPQHF.

This clone was seen only a few times. V and J are TRBV4-2 and TRBJ2-2; 14 positions match TRBD2. The CDR3 runs 16 residues. CDR1 is LGHNA and CDR2 is YNFKEQ in the germline V gene. Trimming took 4 bases from V and 10 from J; bases not matched to a gene: 8. The CDR3 nucleotides read TGTGCCAGCAGCCTAGACGGGACTAGCGGGAGTGAGGAGCTGTTTTTT. Residues: CASSLDGTSGSEELFF.

The rearrangement uses TRBV28 and TRBJ2-7, with D perhaps TRBD1 (5 bases). The CDR3 is made up of 14 amino acids. Germline CDR1 and CDR2: MDHEN and SYDVKM. Trimming took off 3 bases at V and 5 bases at J, with 14 bases between the two ends. CDR3 nucleotide sequence: TGTGCCAGCAGTTTCGGGTCCAGGGTTCACGAGCAGTACTTC. It is translated as CASSFGSRVHEQYF.

The chain is built from TRBV7-9 and TRBJ2-5; tentative D call: TRBD2 (6 bases). Trimming cost V 5 bases and J 1 base, with 20 bases left between them. This CDR3 spans 17 amino acids. Germline V gene lookup returns CDR1 SEHNR and CDR2 FQNEAQ (reference sequence). CDR3 loop: CASSPRGGWRGQETQYF. CDR3 in DNA: TGTGCCAGCAGCCCCAGAGGTGGGTGGCGGGGCCAAGAGACCCAGTACTTC.

The chain joins TRBV5-1 to TRBJ2-5; tentatively, D is TRBD2 (6 bases). V was shortened by 0 bases and J by 6 bases, with 15 bases between the two germline ends. The CDR3 consists of 15 residues. The germline CDR1 and CDR2 sequences are SGHRS and YFSETQ. This CDR3 reads CASSLDGGVSKTQYF. Here the CDR3 DNA reads TGCGCCAGCAGCTTGGACGGGGGAGTAAGCAAGACCCAGTACTTC.

The J gene is TRBJ2-7, the V gene TRBV19; 8 nucleotides match TRBD1. This CDR3 region has 15 residues. V dropped 5 bases and J dropped 5; count of bases not matched to a gene: 11. The V gene's germline CDR1 is LNHDA and CDR2 SQIVND (reference sequence). CDR3 protein: CASSPGRQGANEQYF. The CDR3 bases are TGTGCCAGTAGTCCCGGGCGGCAGGGGGCTAACGAGCAGTACTTC. The full variable domain, its missing parts supplied by reference TRBV19 and TRBJ2-7, is DGGITQSPKYLFRKEGQNVTLSCEQNLNHDAMYWYRQDPGQGLRLIYYSQIVNDFQKGDIAEGYSVSREKKESFPLTVTSAQKNPTAFYLCASSPGRQGANEQYFGPGTRLTVT.

V and J are TRBV21-1 and TRBJ1-5; the table gives TRBD1 as D, unverified against the DNA. TRBV21-1 is flagged as a pseudogene. This CDR3 is 20 amino acids long. The DNA of the CDR3 is TGTGCCAGCAGCAAAGCGCAAAGGACAGGGGCCGTTTATAGCAATCAGCCCCAGCATTTT. Translated: CASSKAQRTGAVYSNQPQHF.

The V gene is TRBV5-1, the J gene TRBJ2-5; D is undetermined. Between the trimmed V and J ends, which lost 2 bases and 1 base, there was a span of 0 bases. The germline V gene encodes CDR1 SGHRS and CDR2 YFSETQ. The CDR3 sequence is 11 residues long. CDR3 in DNA: TGCGCCAGCAGCTTCCAAGAGACCCAGTACTTC. Amino acid sequence: CASSFQETQYF.

This clone occurred a few times. This chain connects TRBV2 to TRBJ2-3; weak D call: TRBD2 (6 bases). The V gene lost 11 bases and the J gene lost 0 bases, with 15 bases spanning the gap. Germline loops: CDR1 SNHLY, CDR2 FYNNEI. There are 14 residues in the CDR3. CDR3 DNA sequence: TGTGCCGGAGGGCCTACCTCTAGCACAGATACGCAGTATTTT. Translated: CAGGPTSSTDTQYF.

The chain employs TRBV28 and TRBJ1-4; no reliable D call. Germline lookup yields CDR1 MDHEN and CDR2 SYDVKM. The CDR3 loop spans 13 amino acids. Between the trimmed V and J ends, which lost 6 bases and 7 bases, there was a span of 12 bases. The CDR3 bases are TGTGCCAGCAGGGGCGGGCGGCTTGAAAAACTGTTTTTT. Protein product: CASRGGRLEKLFF.

The chain couples TRBV15 to TRBJ2-5, with a possible D match to TRBD2 (5 bases). The CDR3 is 15 residues long. Germline V gives CDR1 LNHNV, CDR2 YYDKDF (reference sequence). Trimming shortened V by 3 bases and J by 5 bases, and 16 bases separated the two germline ends. This chain's CDR3 is CATSSRGALGETQYF. The CDR3 nucleotides are TGTGCCACCAGCAGCCGGGGAGCCCTAGGGGAGACCCAGTACTTC.

The chain recombines TRBV2 with TRBJ1-2; D call uncertain. V shed 7 bases and J shed 6 bases, with 9 bases lying between them. CDR1 and CDR2 from the germline V gene are SNHLY and FYNNEI. There are 11 residues in the CDR3. This chain's CDR3 is CASTPLDGYTF. CDR3 DNA sequence: TGTGCCAGCACCCCCCTGGATGGCTACACCTTC.

The CDR3 bases are TGTGCCAGCAGCTTAACGGGTCCCGGGGAGCTGTTTTTT. Amino acid sequence: CASSLTGPGELFF. The genes are TRBV7-3 and TRBJ2-2, with D uncertain. V lost 0 bases and J 6 bases, leaving 5 bases between the germline ends. The CDR3 is 13 residues long. Germline CDR1 is SGHTA and CDR2 is FQGTGA.

This chain links TRBV10-3 with TRBJ1-5, with D maybe TRBD1 (6 bases). The CDR3 is 14 residues long. Germline V lookup: CDR1 ENHRY, CDR2 SYGVKD. The V end was cut by 4 bases, the J end by 2 bases, with 9 bases between. DNA for the CDR3: TGTGCCATCAGTGGGACAGTTGGCAATCAGCCCCAGCATTTT. Translating it yields CAISGTVGNQPQHF.

The V call is TRBV11-1, the J call TRBJ1-1; D remains unclear. This CDR3 region has 14 residues. Trimming shortened V by 5 bases and J by 4 bases, and 14 bases separated the two germline ends. Germline V CDR1 and CDR2: SGHAT, FQDESV (reference sequence). CDR3 region: CASSPYSAGTEAFF. The DNA for the CDR3 is TGTGCCAGCAGCCCTTATTCCGCGGGCACTGAAGCTTTCTTT.

This clone was counted a single time. CDR3 sequence reads: CASRPDRGPLHF. DNA for the CDR3: TGTGCCAGCAGGCCGGACAGGGGTCCCCTCCACTTT. This chain links TRBV12-3 or TRBV12-4 with TRBJ1-6; 9 bases fit TRBD1. The CDR3 runs to 12 residues. Trimming removed 6 bases from V and 13 bases from J; junction bases left unmatched: 4.

J is TRBJ2-2 and V is TRBV24-1, with 10 bases that match TRBD1. The CDR3 loop spans 14 amino acids. Germline V gives CDR1 KGHDR, CDR2 SFDVKD. V trimming: 7 bases; J trimming: 4 bases; junction bases outside the gene matches: 2. This CDR3 reads CATRGTGATGELFF. The CDR3 DNA reads as TGTGCCACCAGAGGGACAGGGGCCACCGGGGAGCTGTTTTTT.

The chain has TRBV27 and TRBJ1-2; D is uncertain. This CDR3 spans 15 amino acids. Trimming pared 10 bases from V and 4 bases from J, leaving 22 bases between. Germline assignment: CDR1 MNHEY and CDR2 SMNVEV (reference sequence). The CDR3 DNA reads TGTGCCACCTCGTCGTCCCCTCACGTGGTCTATGGCTACACCTTC. Protein product: CATSSSPHVVYGYTF.

V usage is TRBV6-2 or TRBV6-3 and J usage is TRBJ2-1; possible D gene TRBD2, 5 bases. CDR1 and CDR2 (germline): MNHEY, SVGEGT. The CDR3 is 15 amino acids. V was trimmed by 2 bases and J by 4 bases, leaving 12 bases between them. The DNA of the CDR3 is TGTGCCAGCAGTTACGTCCCTAGCCGGTACAATGAGCAGTTCTTC. As protein: CASSYVPSRYNEQFF.

This chain connects TRBV13 to TRBJ2-7; D is undetermined. Per the germline V gene, CDR1 is PRHDT and CDR2 is FYEKMQ (reference sequence). The ends were cut back, 0 bases at V and 10 bases at J, with 16 bases in the middle. The CDR3 sequence is 14 residues long. CDR3 nucleotide sequence: TGTGCCAGCAGCTTAGGCCACTCAATCGAAGTACAGTACTTC. Residues: CASSLGHSIEVQYF.

This clone has a single count. The chain carries TRBV6-4 and TRBJ2-1; TRBD1 might be the D (5 bases). Looked up from germline, CDR1 is MRHNA and CDR2 is SNTAGT. The CDR3 extends over 14 amino acids. Trimming shortened V by 6 bases and J by 1 base, and 10 bases separated the two germline ends. The CDR3 is CASSLTVSYNEQFF. The CDR3 coding sequence is TGTGCCAGCAGCCTGACAGTTTCCTACAATGAGCAGTTCTTC.

V and J are TRBV5-1 and TRBJ2-7; maybe TRBD2 (6 bases). V was clipped by 3 bases and J by 6 bases, with 28 bases between them. The CDR3 is 18 residues long. The germline V gene has CDR1 SGHRS and CDR2 YFSETQ. The CDR3 nucleotides are TGCGCCAGCAGCTCCGGGACTTCAATTGGGTCGATTTGGGGCGAGCAGTACTTC. This encodes CASSSGTSIGSIWGEQYF.

This clone has just one count. The V gene is TRBV4-2, the J gene TRBJ2-1; 12 bases are a match to TRBD2. Trimming removed 2 bases from V and 8 bases from J; junction bases left unmatched: 4. The CDR3 runs 15 residues. The V gene's germline CDR1 is LGHNA and CDR2 YNFKEQ. CDR3 bases: TGTGCCAGCAGCCAAAGACTAGCGGGAGCGGATGAGCAGTTCTTC. This gives the protein CASSQRLAGADEQFF.

The chain carries TRBV18 and TRBJ2-1, with D maybe TRBD1 (6 bases). Trimming shortened V by 6 bases and J by 0 bases, and 12 bases separated the two germline ends. The V gene's germline CDR1 is KGHSH and CDR2 LQKENI. The CDR3 is 15 amino acids. The DNA for the CDR3 is TGTGCCAGCTCCTCCGGGACAAGCTCCTACAATGAGCAGTTCTTC. Amino acid sequence: CASSSGTSSYNEQFF.

This chain connects TRBV29-1 to TRBJ2-7; TRBD2 matches 7 bases. From germline, CDR1 is SQVTM and CDR2 ANQGSEA. The CDR3 has 14 residues. V shed 1 base, J shed 1 base, and the junction held 4 bases outside the gene matches. CDR3 sequence reads: CSVEGERGSYEQYF. CDR3 in DNA: TGCAGCGTTGAAGGGGAGCGGGGATCCTACGAGCAGTACTTC.

V gene TRBV30 combines with J gene TRBJ1-1; no firm D call. Germline lookup yields CDR1 GTSNPN and CDR2 SVGIG (reference sequence). CDR3 length equals 13 residues. Trimming stripped 4 bases from V and 0 bases from J, with 9 bases between. CDR3 nucleotide sequence: TGTGCCTGGAAGGGATCGATGAACACTGAAGCTTTCTTT. Its protein product is CAWKGSMNTEAFF.

The CDR3, as DNA: TGTGCCAGCAGCTTAGGGCCGGAGCGGATCCAAGAGACCCAGTACTTC. Amino acid sequence: CASSLGPERIQETQYF. V and J are TRBV7-8 and TRBJ2-5; perhaps TRBD2 as D (5 bases). Looked up from germline, CDR1 is SGHVS and CDR2 is FQNEAQ. The CDR3 consists of 16 residues. Deletions cut 1 base from V and 1 base from J, with 13 bases between.

This chain links TRBV28 with TRBJ1-1; TRBD1 might be the D (6 bases). This CDR3 comprises 15 residues. Trimming pared 8 bases from V and 1 base from J, leaving 17 bases between. Germline V gene lookup returns CDR1 MDHEN and CDR2 SYDVKM. CDR3 nucleotides: TGTGCCAGCGAAGTAACAGGGTCTGGGAACACTGAAGCTTTCTTT. Protein sequence: CASEVTGSGNTEAFF.

This chain uses TRBV5-1 with TRBJ2-3; 8 nucleotides line up with TRBD2. The CDR3 has 16 residues. V gave up 4 bases and J gave up 7 bases; unmatched junction bases: 14. CDR1 is SGHRS, CDR2 YFSETQ, per germline. The CDR3 is CASSGETSGPMYTQYF. DNA for the CDR3: TGCGCCAGCAGCGGAGAAACTAGCGGCCCCATGTATACGCAGTATTTT. Full variable domain (outside the CDR3, taken from reference TRBV5-1 and TRBJ2-3): KAGVTQTPRYLIKTRGQQVTLSCSPISGHRSVSWYQQTPGQGLQFLFEYFSETQRNKGNFPGRFSGRQFSNSRSEMNVSTLELGDSALYLCASSGETSGPMYTQYFGPGTRLTVL.

The CDR3 loop is CSVRGQGHGYTF. The CDR3 bases are TGCAGCGTCAGGGGACAGGGCCATGGCTACACCTTC. The gene calls are TRBV29-1 and TRBJ1-2, with 9 bases aligning to TRBD1. From germline, CDR1 is SQVTM and CDR2 ANQGSEA. Trimming took 6 bases from V and 6 from J; bases not matched to a gene: 5. The CDR3 contains 12 residues.